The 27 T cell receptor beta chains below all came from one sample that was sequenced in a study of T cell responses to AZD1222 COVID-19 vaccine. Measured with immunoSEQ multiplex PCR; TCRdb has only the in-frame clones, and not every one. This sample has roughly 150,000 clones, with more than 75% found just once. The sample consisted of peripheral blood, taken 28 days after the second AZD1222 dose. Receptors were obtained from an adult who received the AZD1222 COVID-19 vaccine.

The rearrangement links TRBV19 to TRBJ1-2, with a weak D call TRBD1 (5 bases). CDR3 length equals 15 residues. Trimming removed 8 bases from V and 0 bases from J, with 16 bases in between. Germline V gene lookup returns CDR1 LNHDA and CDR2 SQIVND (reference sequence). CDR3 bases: TGTGCCAGTCGGGACTGGGGGGAAACTAACTATGGCTACACCTTC. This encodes CASRDWGETNYGYTF.

This chain's CDR3 is CASSYTGNLYNEQFF. CDR3 in DNA: TGCGCCAGCAGCTATACAGGGAACCTTTACAATGAGCAGTTCTTC. This rearrangement joins TRBV4-3 to TRBJ2-1, with TRBD1 as a possible D gene (6 bases). Germline CDR1 and CDR2: LGHNA and YSLEER. The V and J ends lost 5 bases and 4 bases respectively, with 15 bases between them. The CDR3 has 15 amino acids.

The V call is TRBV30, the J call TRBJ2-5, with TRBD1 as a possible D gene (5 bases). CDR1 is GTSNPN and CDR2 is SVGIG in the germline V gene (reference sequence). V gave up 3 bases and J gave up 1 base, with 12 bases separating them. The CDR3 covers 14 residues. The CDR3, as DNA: TGTGCCTGGAGGACTTCAGGGCCCCAAGAGACCCAGTACTTC. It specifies CAWRTSGPQETQYF.

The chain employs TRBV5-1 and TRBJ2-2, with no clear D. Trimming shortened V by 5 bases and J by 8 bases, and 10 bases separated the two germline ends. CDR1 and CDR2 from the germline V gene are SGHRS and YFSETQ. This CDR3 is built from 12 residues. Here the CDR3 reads CASRPIEGELFF. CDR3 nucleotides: TGCGCCAGCAGACCAATAGAGGGGGAGCTGTTTTTT.

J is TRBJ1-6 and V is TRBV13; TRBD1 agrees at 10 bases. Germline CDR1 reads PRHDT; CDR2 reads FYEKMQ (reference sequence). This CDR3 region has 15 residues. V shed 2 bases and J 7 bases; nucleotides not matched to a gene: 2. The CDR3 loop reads CASSLRDRGNSPLHF. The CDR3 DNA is TGTGCCAGCAGCTTACGGGACAGGGGAAATTCACCCCTCCACTTT.

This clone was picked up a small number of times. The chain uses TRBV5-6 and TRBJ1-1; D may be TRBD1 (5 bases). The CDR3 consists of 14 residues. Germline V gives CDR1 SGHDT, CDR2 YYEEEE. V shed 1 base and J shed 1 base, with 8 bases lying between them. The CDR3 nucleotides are TGTGCCAGCAGCTTGCTAGGGGAGAACACTGAAGCTTTCTTT. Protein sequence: CASSLLGENTEAFF.

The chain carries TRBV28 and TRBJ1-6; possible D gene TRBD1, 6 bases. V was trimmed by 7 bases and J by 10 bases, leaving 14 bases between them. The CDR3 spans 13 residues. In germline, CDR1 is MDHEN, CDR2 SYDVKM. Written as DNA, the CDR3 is TGTGCCAGCATTGACAGGATTGGCTCACCCCTCCACTTT. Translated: CASIDRIGSPLHF.

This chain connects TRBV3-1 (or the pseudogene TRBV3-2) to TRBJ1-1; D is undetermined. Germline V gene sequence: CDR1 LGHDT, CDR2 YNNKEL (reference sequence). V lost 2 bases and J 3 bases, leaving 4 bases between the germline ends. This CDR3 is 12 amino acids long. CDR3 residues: CASSQLDTEAFF. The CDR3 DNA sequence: TGTGCCAGCAGCCAACTGGACACTGAAGCTTTCTTT.

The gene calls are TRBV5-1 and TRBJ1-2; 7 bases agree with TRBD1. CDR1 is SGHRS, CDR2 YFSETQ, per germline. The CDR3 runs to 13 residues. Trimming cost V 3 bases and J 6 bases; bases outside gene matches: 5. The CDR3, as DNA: TGCGCCAGCAGCTCGTCAGGGGGGAATGGCTACACCTTC. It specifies CASSSSGGNGYTF.

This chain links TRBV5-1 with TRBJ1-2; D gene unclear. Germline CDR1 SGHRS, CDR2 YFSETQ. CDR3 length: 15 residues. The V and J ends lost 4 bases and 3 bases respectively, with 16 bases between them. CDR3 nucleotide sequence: TGCGCCAGCAGCCCGGGAGGTGCCCTGGACTATGGCTACACCTTC. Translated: CASSPGGALDYGYTF. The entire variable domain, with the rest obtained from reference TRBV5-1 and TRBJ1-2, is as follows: KAGVTQTPRYLIKTRGQQVTLSCSPISGHRSVSWYQQTPGQGLQFLFEYFSETQRNKGNFPGRFSGRQFSNSRSEMNVSTLELGDSALYLCASSPGGALDYGYTFGSGTRLTVV.

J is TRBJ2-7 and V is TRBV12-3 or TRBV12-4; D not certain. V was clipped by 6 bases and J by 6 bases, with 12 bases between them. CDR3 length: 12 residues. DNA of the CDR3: TGTGCCAGCAGCCCACTGGGCCTCGAGCAGTACTTC. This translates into CASSPLGLEQYF.

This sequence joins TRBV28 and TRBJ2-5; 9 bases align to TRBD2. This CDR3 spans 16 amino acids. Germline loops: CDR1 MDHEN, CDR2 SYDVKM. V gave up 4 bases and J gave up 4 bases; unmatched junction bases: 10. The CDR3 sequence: CASSSRAGGPRETQYF. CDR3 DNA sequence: TGTGCCAGCAGTTCAAGAGCGGGAGGCCCTCGAGAGACCCAGTACTTC. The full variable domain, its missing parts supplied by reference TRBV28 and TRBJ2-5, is DVKVTQSSRYLVKRTGEKVFLECVQDMDHENMFWYRQDPGLGLRLIYFSYDVKMKEKGDIPEGYSVSREKKERFSLILESASTNQTSMYLCASSSRAGGPRETQYFGPGTRLLVL.

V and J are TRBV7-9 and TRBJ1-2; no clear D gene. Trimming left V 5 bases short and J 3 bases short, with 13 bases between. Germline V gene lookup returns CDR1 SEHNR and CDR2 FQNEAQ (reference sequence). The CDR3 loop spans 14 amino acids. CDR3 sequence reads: CASSPGVADYGYTF. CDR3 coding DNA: TGTGCCAGCAGCCCCGGGGTAGCGGACTATGGCTACACCTTC.

CDR3 coding DNA: TGTGCCAGCAGCTTTCAGACTAGCGGGGGTTACACCGGGGAGCTGTTTTTT. Encoded protein: CASSFQTSGGYTGELFF. The rearrangement joins TRBV7-9 to TRBJ2-2, with 12 nucleotides matching TRBD2. The germline CDR1 and CDR2 sequences are SEHNR and FQNEAQ (reference sequence). This CDR3 has 17 residues. V lost 3 bases, J lost 3 bases, and 5 bases stayed unmatched.

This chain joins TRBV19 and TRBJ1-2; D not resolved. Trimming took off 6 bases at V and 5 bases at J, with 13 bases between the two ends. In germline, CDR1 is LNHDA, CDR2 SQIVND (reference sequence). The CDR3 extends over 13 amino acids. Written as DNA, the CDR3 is TGTGCCAGTAGAGAAGACCGGATTTATGGCTACACCTTC. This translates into CASREDRIYGYTF.

The DNA of the CDR3 is TGTGCCAGTTCGTCGAGCGGAGGGCATAATGAAAAACTGTTTTTT. Translation: CASSSSGGHNEKLFF. The genes are TRBV19 and TRBJ1-4; D is unresolved. V was clipped by 8 bases and J by 4 bases, with 17 bases between them. The CDR3 length is 15 residues. Germline V gives CDR1 LNHDA, CDR2 SQIVND (reference sequence).

CDR3 sequence reads: CASSLGGSLTKRLYGYTF. CDR3 DNA: TGTGCCAGCAGCTTAGGAGGCAGCCTCACTAAAAGACTCTATGGCTACACCTTC. V usage is TRBV13 and J usage is TRBJ1-2; D gene unclear. CDR3 length: 18 amino acids. Trimming shortened V by 0 bases and J by 4 bases, and 21 bases separated the two germline ends. Germline CDR1 PRHDT, CDR2 FYEKMQ (reference sequence).

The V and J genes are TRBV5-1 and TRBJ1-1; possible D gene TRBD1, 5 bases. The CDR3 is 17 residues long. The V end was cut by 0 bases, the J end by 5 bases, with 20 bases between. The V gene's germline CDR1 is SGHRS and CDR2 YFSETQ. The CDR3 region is CASSLVAGVKPETEAFF. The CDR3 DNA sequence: TGCGCCAGCAGCTTGGTGGCGGGGGTAAAACCTGAGACTGAAGCTTTCTTT.

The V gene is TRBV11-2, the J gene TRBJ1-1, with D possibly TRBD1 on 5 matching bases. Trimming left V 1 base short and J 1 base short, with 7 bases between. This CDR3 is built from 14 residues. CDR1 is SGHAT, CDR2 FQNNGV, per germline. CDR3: CASSLGGWNTEAFF. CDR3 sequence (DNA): TGTGCCAGCAGCTTAGGGGGCTGGAACACTGAAGCTTTCTTT.

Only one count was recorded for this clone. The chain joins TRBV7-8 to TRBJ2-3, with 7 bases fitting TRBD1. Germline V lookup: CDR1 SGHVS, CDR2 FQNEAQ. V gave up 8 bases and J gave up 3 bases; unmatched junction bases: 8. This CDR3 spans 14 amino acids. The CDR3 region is CASSLTGETDTQYF. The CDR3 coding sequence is TGTGCCAGCTCTTTAACAGGGGAAACAGATACGCAGTATTTT.

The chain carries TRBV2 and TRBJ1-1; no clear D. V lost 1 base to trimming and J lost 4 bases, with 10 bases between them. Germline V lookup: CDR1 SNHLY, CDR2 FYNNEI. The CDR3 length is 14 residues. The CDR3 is CASSEVAATTEAFF. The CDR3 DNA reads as TGTGCCAGCAGTGAAGTGGCGGCAACCACTGAAGCTTTCTTT.

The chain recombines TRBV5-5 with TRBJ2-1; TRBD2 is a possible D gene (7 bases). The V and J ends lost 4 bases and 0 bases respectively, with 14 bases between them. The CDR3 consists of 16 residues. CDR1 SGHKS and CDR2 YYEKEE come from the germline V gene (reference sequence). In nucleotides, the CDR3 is TGTGCCAGCAGCCCGAGCGGGACATACTCCTACAATGAGCAGTTCTTC. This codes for CASSPSGTYSYNEQFF.

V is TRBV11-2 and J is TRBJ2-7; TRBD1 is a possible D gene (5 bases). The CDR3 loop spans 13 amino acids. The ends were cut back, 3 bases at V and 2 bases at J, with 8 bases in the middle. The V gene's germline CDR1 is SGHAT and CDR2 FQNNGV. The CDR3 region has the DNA TGTGCCAGCAGCTTGGGGCATCCCTACGAGCAGTACTTC. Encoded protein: CASSLGHPYEQYF.

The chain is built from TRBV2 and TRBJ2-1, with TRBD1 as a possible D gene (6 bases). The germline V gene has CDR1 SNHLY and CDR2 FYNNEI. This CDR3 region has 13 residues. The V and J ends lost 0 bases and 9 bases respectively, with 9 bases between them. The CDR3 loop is CASSEALGAEQFF. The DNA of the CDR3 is TGTGCCAGCAGTGAAGCCTTGGGGGCTGAGCAGTTCTTC. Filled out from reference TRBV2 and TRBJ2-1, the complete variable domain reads EPEVTQTPSHQVTQMGQEVILRCVPISNHLYFYWYRQILGQKVEFLVSFYNNEISEKSEIFDDQFSVERPDGSNFTLKIRSTKLEDSAMYFCASSEALGAEQFFGPGTRLTVL.

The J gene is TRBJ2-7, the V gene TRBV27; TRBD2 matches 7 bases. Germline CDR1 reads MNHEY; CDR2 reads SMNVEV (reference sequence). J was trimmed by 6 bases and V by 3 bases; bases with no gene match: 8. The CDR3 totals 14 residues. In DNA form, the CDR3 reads TGTGCCAGCAGTTTTGGACTAGGGGTCTCCGAGCAGTACTTC. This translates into CASSFGLGVSEQYF.

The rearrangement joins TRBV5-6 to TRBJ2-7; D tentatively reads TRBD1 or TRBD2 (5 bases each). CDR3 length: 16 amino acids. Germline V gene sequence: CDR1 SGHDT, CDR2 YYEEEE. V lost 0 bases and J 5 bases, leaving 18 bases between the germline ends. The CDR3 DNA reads TGTGCCAGCAGCTTGGGGTCTGGGGGTGTAGGGCACGAGCAGTACTTC. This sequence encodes CASSLGSGGVGHEQYF.

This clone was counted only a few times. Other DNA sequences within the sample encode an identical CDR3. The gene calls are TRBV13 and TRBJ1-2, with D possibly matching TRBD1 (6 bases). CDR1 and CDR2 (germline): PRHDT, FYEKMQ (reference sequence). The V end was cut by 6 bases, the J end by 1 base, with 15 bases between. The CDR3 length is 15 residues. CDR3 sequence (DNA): TGTGCCAGCAGAAAAACGGGACAAATTAACTATGGCTACACCTTC. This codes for CASRKTGQINYGYTF.